These 19 T cell receptor beta chains were all obtained from the same sample, sequenced in a study of blood T cell repertoires in COVID-19. The protocol was immunoSEQ multiplex PCR, while the TCRdb copy is restricted to in-frame clones and leaves out a portion. The sample lists roughly 8,600 clones; around 85% were seen once. The sequencing sample was made of peripheral blood. Receptors were obtained from a human donor with active COVID-19. The donor label of this sample is uncertain.

The chain is built from TRBV9 and TRBJ2-1, with TRBD2 identical over 10 bases. Trimming removed 1 base from V and 7 bases from J; junction bases left unmatched: 5. The CDR3 loop spans 15 amino acids. The germline V gene encodes CDR1 SGDLS and CDR2 YYNGEE. The CDR3 protein is CASSVRASGSNEQFF. The CDR3 nucleotides read TGTGCCAGCAGCGTACGGGCTAGCGGGAGTAATGAGCAGTTCTTC.

This chain connects TRBV30 to TRBJ2-7; D remains ambiguous. The CDR3 is 13 amino acids. CDR1 is GTSNPN and CDR2 is SVGIG in the germline V gene (reference sequence). V was trimmed by 0 bases and J by 2 bases, leaving 8 bases between them. CDR3 loop: CAWSVFLTYEQYF. The DNA of the CDR3 is TGTGCCTGGAGTGTCTTCCTTACCTACGAGCAGTACTTC.

The V gene is TRBV10-3, the J gene TRBJ1-3; weak D call: TRBD1 (6 bases). This CDR3 spans 15 amino acids. Germline values: CDR1 ENHRY, CDR2 SYGVKD. V gave up 4 bases and J gave up 3 bases, with 13 bases separating them. The CDR3: CAISAGDLNGNTIYF. The CDR3 DNA reads TGTGCCATCAGTGCAGGGGATTTAAATGGAAACACCATATATTTT.

The V call is TRBV7-9, the J call TRBJ2-2; TRBD1 is a possible D gene (6 bases). In germline, CDR1 is SEHNR, CDR2 FQNEAQ (reference sequence). With 5 bases removed from V and 4 bases from J, the gap between germline ends came to 14 bases. The length of the CDR3 is 15 residues. The CDR3 sequence: CASSQMAGATGELFF. The CDR3 nucleotides are TGTGCCAGCAGCCAGATGGCAGGGGCCACCGGGGAGCTGTTTTTT.

This clone was seen just once. This chain connects TRBV30 to TRBJ1-2; no reliable D call. The V end lost 3 bases, the J end lost 8 bases, and 22 bases lay between the germline ends. CDR3 length: 15 residues. The V gene's germline CDR1 is GTSNPN and CDR2 SVGIG (reference sequence). CDR3 region: CAWSQQTYFKIGYTF. DNA of the CDR3: TGTGCCTGGAGCCAACAGACATATTTTAAGATAGGCTACACCTTC.

The chain carries TRBV10-1 and TRBJ1-1; D is uncertain. CDR1 is WNHNN and CDR2 is SYGVQD in the germline V gene (reference sequence). The CDR3 spans 14 residues. The V and J ends lost 3 bases and 0 bases respectively, with 8 bases between them. CDR3 region: CASSESRMNTEAFF. The CDR3, as DNA: TGCGCCAGCAGTGAAAGCCGAATGAACACTGAAGCTTTCTTT.

The chain uses TRBV27 and TRBJ2-2; D might be TRBD2 (5 bases). This CDR3 spans 11 amino acids. V was shortened by 6 bases and J by 8 bases, with 7 bases between the two germline ends. Germline-derived CDR1 and CDR2 are MNHEY and SMNVEV (reference sequence). The CDR3 DNA reads TGTGCCAGCAGACTAGGAGGGGAGCTGTTTTTT. Translating gives CASRLGGELFF.

This clone was seen just once. The CDR3 nucleotides are TGTGCCAGCAGTGAGACAGGGCCCGCCTACGAGCAGTACTTC. It yields the protein CASSETGPAYEQYF. J is TRBJ2-7 and V is TRBV2; 7 bases line up with TRBD1. Germline V gene data show CDR1 as SNHLY and CDR2 as FYNNEI. The CDR3 covers 14 residues. The V and J ends lost 3 bases and 2 bases, in that order; junction bases with no gene match: 4.

V is TRBV10-2 and J is TRBJ2-7; TRBD1 matches 9 bases. J gave up 6 bases and V 5 bases, and 5 bases lay outside the gene matches. Germline V gives CDR1 WSHSY, CDR2 SAAADI. The CDR3 contains 13 residues. CDR3 nucleotide sequence: TGCGCCAGCAGTAGAAGGACAGGGGCCGAGCAGTACTTC. Its translation is CASSRRTGAEQYF.

The chain is built from TRBV7-3 and TRBJ1-6; 9 bases align to TRBD1. The CDR3 is 15 residues long. Germline V gives CDR1 SGHTA, CDR2 FQGTGA. With 2 bases clipped from V and 7 bases from J, the junction kept 3 bases outside the gene matches. The CDR3 nucleotides read TGTGCCAGCAGCTTAGTCGGGACAGGGAATTCACCCCTCCACTTT. Translated, it gives CASSLVGTGNSPLHF.

The chain joins TRBV28 to TRBJ1-1; D uncertain. The V end lost 3 bases, the J end lost 0 bases, and 5 bases lay between the germline ends. The CDR3 has 13 residues. Germline V gene lookup returns CDR1 MDHEN and CDR2 SYDVKM. For the CDR3, the DNA is TGTGCCAGCAGTTTCCAGATGAACACTGAAGCTTTCTTT. This encodes CASSFQMNTEAFF.

This sequence joins TRBV7-9 and TRBJ1-1; D not resolved. CDR1 and CDR2 from the germline V gene are SEHNR and FQNEAQ (reference sequence). The CDR3 is 13 residues long. Between the trimmed V and J ends, which lost 2 bases and 2 bases, there was a span of 6 bases. The DNA of the CDR3 is TGTGCCAGCAGCTTACCTATCAACACTGAAGCTTTCTTT. This sequence encodes CASSLPINTEAFF.

This chain uses TRBV7-2 with TRBJ2-7, with 7 bases identical to TRBD2. This CDR3 region has 13 residues. Trimming cost V 3 bases and J 6 bases; bases outside gene matches: 5. Germline values: CDR1 SGHTA, CDR2 FQGNSA. CDR3 residues: CASSFGGSREQYF. CDR3 sequence (DNA): TGTGCCAGCAGCTTCGGCGGGAGCCGCGAGCAGTACTTC.

The chain's CDR3 is CASSQEVQREAPQYF. The CDR3 DNA reads TGCGCCAGCAGCCAAGAGGTCCAGCGGGAGGCCCCGCAGTACTTC. The chain combines TRBV4-3 with TRBJ2-7, with 9 bases matching TRBD2. The germline V gene has CDR1 LGHNA and CDR2 YSLEER. V was pared by 0 bases and J by 9 bases, with 9 bases of the junction left unmatched. The CDR3 sequence is 15 residues long.

The chain carries TRBV28 and TRBJ2-4; maybe TRBD1 (6 bases). Germline loops: CDR1 MDHEN, CDR2 SYDVKM. V was shortened by 2 bases and J by 0 bases, with 11 bases between the two germline ends. There are 16 residues in the CDR3. The CDR3 nucleotides are TGTGCCAGCAGTTTACGGGACAACCGAGCCAAAAACATTCAGTACTTC. Encoded protein: CASSLRDNRAKNIQYF.

This clone was detected only a few times. The chain carries TRBV14 and TRBJ2-1; TRBD1 agrees at 11 bases. The CDR3 consists of 16 residues. Trimming took 5 bases from V and 5 from J; bases not matched to a gene: 8. Germline V CDR1 and CDR2: SGHDN, FVKESK. CDR3 loop: CASSELPGQGDNEQFF. The CDR3 bases are TGTGCCAGCAGCGAACTGCCGGGACAGGGGGACAATGAGCAGTTCTTC.

This chain links TRBV7-3 with TRBJ2-2, with TRBD2 matching over 11 bases. The CDR3 is 15 residues long. The germline gives CDR1 SGHTA, CDR2 FQGTGA. Trimming cost V 6 bases and J 6 bases; bases outside gene matches: 6. The chain's CDR3 is CASSPTSGRAGELFF. As DNA, the CDR3 is TGTGCCAGCAGTCCAACTAGCGGGAGAGCCGGGGAGCTGTTTTTT.

This clone occurred a few times. The chain is built from TRBV7-2 and TRBJ2-7, with 11 positions matching TRBD2. Looked up from germline, CDR1 is SGHTA and CDR2 is FQGNSA. This CDR3 has 17 residues. V shed 5 bases, J shed 3 bases, and the junction held 12 bases outside the gene matches. The DNA of the CDR3 is TGTGCCAGCAGCATCCGCTCCGGGACTAGCGGAGTCTACGAGCAGTACTTC. It encodes CASSIRSGTSGVYEQYF.

This clone was seen once. The rearrangement uses TRBV3-1 (or the pseudogene TRBV3-2) and TRBJ2-5; 10 positions match TRBD2. The CDR3 length is 18 residues. Germline V gene data show CDR1 as LGHDT and CDR2 as YNNKEL (reference sequence). V was pared by 6 bases and J by 4 bases, with 17 bases of the junction left unmatched. For the CDR3, the DNA is TGTGCCAGCAGGGAGGGGCGCCCAGCGGGAGGGCCTCCAGAGACCCAGTACTTC. Translating it yields CASREGRPAGGPPETQYF.